This T cell receptor beta chain was captured by sequencing in a study of regulatory T cells in long-lasting Graves disease. Germline V lookup: CDR1 MDHEN, CDR2 SYDVKM. V was pared by 5 bases and J by 0 bases, with 20 bases between. The CDR3 spans 18 residues. Overall study results and limits: Since the sample size was small, accuracy may have been reduced. Persistent Graves' disease cases displayed lower TCR diversity than newly diagnosed ones. It was in persistent disease that TRBV28, TRBJ1-2 and TRBJ2-5 were favored.

Time point described: newly diagnosed GD, antithyroid drugs for less than 3 months. PBMC RNA was the source of the TCR library. The TCR beta library used iRepertoire HTBI primers with Arm-PCR amplification of CDR3. MiXCR, run by TCRdb on the multiplex PCR reads, gives a single entry per CDR3 protein. The sample records about 380,000 distinct CDR3 sequences, around 16% being singletons. As for this clonotype: Its antigen remains unknown.

The sequencing used peripheral blood mononuclear cells (PBMCs), collected at new diagnosis, from a patient treated with antithyroid drugs. The source is a female donor with Graves disease. The chain recombines TRBV28 with TRBJ2-1; the D gene is possibly TRBD1 (5 bases). The CDR3 bases are TGTGCCAGCAGTACCGATCCCCTGCAGGGCAACTCCTACAATGAGCAGTTCTTC. As protein: CASSTDPLQGNSYNEQFF.